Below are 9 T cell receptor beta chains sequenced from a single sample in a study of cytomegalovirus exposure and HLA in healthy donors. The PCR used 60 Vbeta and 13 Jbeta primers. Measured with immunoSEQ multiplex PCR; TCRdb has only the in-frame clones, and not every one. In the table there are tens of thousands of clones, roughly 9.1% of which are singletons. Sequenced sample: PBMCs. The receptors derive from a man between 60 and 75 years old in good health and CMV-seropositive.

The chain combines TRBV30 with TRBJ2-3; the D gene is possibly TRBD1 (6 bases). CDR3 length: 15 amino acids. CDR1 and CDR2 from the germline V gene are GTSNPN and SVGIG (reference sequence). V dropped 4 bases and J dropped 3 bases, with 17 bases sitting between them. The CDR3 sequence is CAWTCRGGWTDTQYF. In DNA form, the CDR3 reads TGTGCCTGGACTTGCAGGGGCGGGTGGACAGATACGCAGTATTTT.

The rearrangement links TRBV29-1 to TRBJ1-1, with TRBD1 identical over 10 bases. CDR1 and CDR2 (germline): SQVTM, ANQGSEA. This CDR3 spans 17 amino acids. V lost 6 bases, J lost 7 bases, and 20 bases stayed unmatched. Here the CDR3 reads CSVGTGTGASLRSEAFF. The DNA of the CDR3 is TGCAGCGTCGGAACCGGGACAGGGGCGTCCCTTAGGAGTGAAGCTTTCTTT.

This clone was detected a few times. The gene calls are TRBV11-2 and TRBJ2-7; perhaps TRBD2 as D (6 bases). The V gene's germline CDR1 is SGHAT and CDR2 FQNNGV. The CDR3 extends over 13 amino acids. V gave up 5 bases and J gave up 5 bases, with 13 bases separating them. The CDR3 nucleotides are TGTGCCAGCAGCCCCTCCGGGGGTCACGAGCAGTACTTC. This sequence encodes CASSPSGGHEQYF.

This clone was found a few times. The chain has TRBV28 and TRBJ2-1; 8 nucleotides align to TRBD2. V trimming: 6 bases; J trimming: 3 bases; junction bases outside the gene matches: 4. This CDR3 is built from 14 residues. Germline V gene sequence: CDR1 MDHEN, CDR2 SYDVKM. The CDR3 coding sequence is TGTGCCAGCAGGTTTAGCGGGGACTACAATGAGCAGTTCTTC. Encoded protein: CASRFSGDYNEQFF.

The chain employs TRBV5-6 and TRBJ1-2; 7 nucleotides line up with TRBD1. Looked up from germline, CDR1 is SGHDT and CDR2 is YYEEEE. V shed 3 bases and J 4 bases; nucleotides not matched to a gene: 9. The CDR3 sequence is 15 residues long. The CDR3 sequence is CASSWGTVRSYGYTF. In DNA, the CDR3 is TGTGCCAGCAGCTGGGGGACAGTCCGATCCTATGGCTACACCTTC.

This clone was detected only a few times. The CDR3 is CASSEAGLAGGFQETQYF. In DNA, the CDR3 is TGTGCCAGCAGCGAAGCAGGCCTAGCGGGAGGCTTCCAAGAGACCCAGTACTTC. The chain has TRBV7-2 and TRBJ2-5, with TRBD2 matching 11 bases. The V segment lost 5 bases and the J segment 1 base; nucleotides outside the gene matches: 12. Germline V gives CDR1 SGHTA, CDR2 FQGNSA. The CDR3 is made up of 18 amino acids.

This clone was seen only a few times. The CDR3 spells CASSQYSGSSYEQYF. CDR3 DNA: TGTGCCAGCAGTCAGTATAGCGGGAGCTCCTACGAGCAGTACTTC. The chain uses TRBV6-5 and TRBJ2-7; 9 nucleotides line up with TRBD2. J gave up 0 bases and V 5 bases, and 5 bases lay outside the gene matches. This CDR3 region has 15 residues. The germline gives CDR1 MNHEY, CDR2 SVGAGI.

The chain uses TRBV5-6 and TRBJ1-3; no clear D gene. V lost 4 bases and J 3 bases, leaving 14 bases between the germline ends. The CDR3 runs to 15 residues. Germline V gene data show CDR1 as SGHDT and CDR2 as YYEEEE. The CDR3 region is CASSARPSGGNTIYF. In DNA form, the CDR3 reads TGTGCCAGCAGCGCTCGTCCTTCGGGTGGAAACACCATATATTTT.

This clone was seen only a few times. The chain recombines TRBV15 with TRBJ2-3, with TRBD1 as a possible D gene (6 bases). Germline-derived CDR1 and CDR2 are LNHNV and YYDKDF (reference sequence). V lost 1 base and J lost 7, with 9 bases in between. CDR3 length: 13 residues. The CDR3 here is CATSRGTDNTQYF. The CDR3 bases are TGTGCCACCAGCAGAGGGACAGATAATACGCAGTATTTT.